These T cell receptor beta chains were read from a single sample in a study of blood T cell repertoires in COVID-19. Profiling relied on immunoSEQ multiplex PCR, and the TCRdb table lists in-frame clones only, not all of them. The table shows around 270,000 clones, with around 89% occurring only once. The sample consisted of peripheral blood. All receptors derive from a man aged 35 to 55 with acute or convalescent COVID-19. CDR3s include the opening cysteine and the closing phenylalanine or tryptophan. D genes are given only for firm matches. Clone size is shown for a subset of rows, as once, few, many or a class of expanded clone.

clone_size,j_call,d_call,v_call,cdr3_aa,cdr3_nt
NA,TRBJ2-3,TRBD1,TRBV5-8,CASSQGQATDTQYF,TGTGCCAGCAGCCAAGGACAGGCCACAGATACGCAGTATTTT
NA,TRBJ1-1,NA,TRBV7-8,CASSLSGSEAFF,TGTGCCAGCAGCTTATCGGGTTCTGAAGCTTTCTTT
NA,TRBJ1-5,NA,TRBV27,CASRIGGGVNQSQHF,TGTGCCAGCCGCATCGGGGGGGGCGTCAATCAGTCCCAGCATTTT
NA,TRBJ2-7,NA,TRBV3-1/TRBV3-2,CASSQAYEQYF,TGTGCCAGCTCTCAGGCCTACGAGCAGTACTTC
NA,TRBJ2-3,TRBD2,TRBV9,CASSPGTSGGRGYF,TGTGCCAGCAGCCCGGGGACTAGCGGGGGACGAGGCTATTTT
NA,TRBJ1-1,NA,TRBV5-1,CASSWGDGNTEAFF,TGCGCCAGCAGCTGGGGGGACGGAAACACTGAAGCTTTCTTT
NA,TRBJ1-5,NA,TRBV5-1,CASSPGGLGNQPQHF,TGCGCCAGCAGCCCCGGGGGACTGGGAAATCAGCCCCAGCATTTT
NA,TRBJ1-2,NA,TRBV2,CASSPGTGRGYTF,TGTGCCAGCAGCCCCGGGACCGGGAGAGGCTACACCTTC
NA,TRBJ2-7,TRBD1,TRBV4-1,CASSHSVDRGLYEQYF,TGCGCCAGCAGCCACTCCGTCGACAGGGGGCTTTACGAGCAGTACTTC
NA,TRBJ2-1,TRBD2,TRBV6-5,CASLLAGNYNEQFF,TGTGCCAGTCTACTAGCGGGGAACTACAATGAGCAGTTCTTC
NA,TRBJ1-2,NA,TRBV24-1,CATSDKPWATDGYTF,TGTGCCACCAGTGATAAGCCGTGGGCCACCGATGGCTACACCTTC
NA,TRBJ2-2,TRBD1,TRBV18,CASSPGDSYTGELFF,TGTGCCAGCTCACCAGGGGACAGCTACACCGGGGAGCTGTTTTTT
once,TRBJ1-6,TRBD1,TRBV5-4,CASSLGQGDSPLHF,TGTGCCAGCAGCTTGGGGCAGGGGGACTCACCCCTCCACTTT
NA,TRBJ1-1,NA,TRBV5-1,CASSLGPLGGNLEAFF,TGCGCCAGCAGCTTGGGGCCCCTGGGAGGGAATCTTGAAGCTTTCTTT
once,TRBJ2-3,NA,TRBV2,CASSAADFTDTQYF,TGTGCCAGCAGTGCGGCAGACTTCACAGATACGCAGTATTTT
NA,TRBJ2-3,NA,TRBV4-2,CASSETNRQTDTQYF,TGTGCCAGCAGCGAAACGAACAGACAAACAGATACGCAGTATTTT
NA,TRBJ1-2,NA,TRBV9,CASSVILRGGDYTF,TGTGCCAGCAGCGTAATTTTGAGGGGCGGGGATTACACCTTC
few,TRBJ2-2,NA,TRBV2,CASRQAYANTGELFF,TGTGCCAGCAGGCAGGCATATGCGAACACCGGGGAGCTGTTTTTT
NA,TRBJ1-1,NA,TRBV19,CASSLRAEAFF,TGTGCCAGTAGTCTCAGGGCGGAAGCTTTCTTT
NA,TRBJ2-1,TRBD1,TRBV6-1,CASSDRGRYNEQFF,TGTGCCAGCAGTGACAGGGGGCGTTACAATGAGCAGTTCTTC
NA,TRBJ2-1,NA,TRBV4-1,CASSQDGGAEQFF,TGCGCCAGCAGCCAAGACGGCGGGGCCGAGCAGTTCTTC
NA,TRBJ1-6,NA,TRBV30,CAWTSTGLPRSPLHF,TGTGCCTGGACCTCGACCGGACTCCCGCGGTCACCCCTCCACTTT
NA,TRBJ2-1,TRBD2,TRBV19,CASSIGLAGYNEQFF,TGTGCCAGTAGTATAGGACTAGCGGGGTACAATGAGCAGTTCTTC
NA,TRBJ2-1,NA,TRBV9,CASTLDYRAGDNEQFF,TGTGCCAGCACCCTTGATTACAGGGCCGGTGACAATGAGCAGTTCTTC
few,TRBJ2-7,TRBD2,TRBV7-8,CASSPTSGDTYEQYF,TGTGCCAGCAGCCCAACTAGCGGGGATACCTACGAGCAGTACTTC
NA,TRBJ1-2,NA,TRBV6-5,CASSFGGEFYTF,TGTGCCAGCAGTTTTGGGGGGGAGTTCTACACCTTC
NA,TRBJ2-1,TRBD2,TRBV3-1/TRBV3-2,CASSPSTSGGLYNEQFF,TGTGCCAGCAGCCCCTCCACTAGCGGGGGCCTTTACAATGAGCAGTTCTTC
few,TRBJ2-3,NA,TRBV11-2,CASSLESGLSSTDTQYF,TGTGCCAGCAGCTTAGAAAGCGGGTTGTCTAGCACAGATACGCAGTATTTT
NA,TRBJ2-1,NA,TRBV19,CASSAMGGYNEQFF,TGTGCCAGTAGTGCCATGGGGGGATACAATGAGCAGTTCTTC
NA,TRBJ1-1,NA,TRBV5-4,CASSRPGVEAFF,TGTGCCAGCAGCCGCCCGGGAGTAGAAGCTTTCTTT
NA,TRBJ2-7,TRBD1,TRBV4-1,CASSQGAAGGSYEQYF,TGCGCCAGCAGCCAAGGGGCGGCAGGGGGATCCTACGAGCAGTACTTC
NA,TRBJ1-4,NA,TRBV3-1/TRBV3-2,CASSLGGIGEKLFF,TGTGCCAGCAGCCTGGGGGGGATAGGTGAAAAACTGTTTTTT
NA,TRBJ2-7,NA,TRBV18,CASSPRQALYEQYF,TGTGCCAGCTCACCTCGACAGGCCCTCTACGAGCAGTACTTC
once,TRBJ1-5,NA,TRBV15,CATSTGGGADQPQHF,TGTGCCACCAGCACTGGAGGGGGGGCGGATCAGCCCCAGCATTTT
NA,TRBJ2-7,NA,TRBV12-5,CARRSYEQYF,TGTGCTAGGCGCTCCTACGAGCAGTACTTC
NA,TRBJ1-1,TRBD1,TRBV6-6,CASRPGQGSPEAFF,TGTGCCAGCAGACCGGGACAGGGATCGCCTGAAGCTTTCTTT
NA,TRBJ1-2,TRBD1,TRBV5-4,CATLDRARGYGYTF,TGTGCCACCCTCGACAGGGCTCGAGGGTATGGCTACACCTTC
NA,TRBJ2-2,NA,TRBV14,CASSSLRANTGELFF,TGTGCCAGCAGTTCGCTACGCGCGAACACCGGGGAGCTGTTTTTT
NA,TRBJ1-2,TRBD1,TRBV11-2,CASSQGQGAKDGYTF,TGTGCCAGCAGCCAGGGACAGGGGGCGAAAGATGGCTACACCTTC
few,TRBJ1-5,TRBD1,TRBV5-1,CASSLGQGDNQPQHF,TGCGCCAGCAGCTTGGGCCAGGGGGACAATCAGCCCCAGCATTTT
NA,TRBJ1-2,TRBD1,TRBV6-5,CASGEQGITLTF,TGTGCCAGCGGGGAACAGGGGATTACATTGACCTTC
NA,TRBJ2-1,NA,TRBV7-8,CASSLDGGDRNEQFF,TGTGCCAGCAGCTTAGATGGGGGGGACAGGAATGAGCAGTTCTTC
NA,TRBJ1-5,NA,TRBV28,CASSKWTFETYNNQPQHF,TGTGCCAGCAGCAAATGGACATTTGAGACGTATAACAATCAGCCCCAGCATTTT
NA,TRBJ1-1,NA,TRBV15,CATSIIRNTEAFF,TGTGCCACCAGCATTATCCGGAACACTGAAGCTTTCTTT
few,TRBJ2-5,TRBD1,TRBV12-5,CASGPRTGLGETQYF,TGTGCTAGTGGTCCAAGGACAGGGTTAGGGGAGACCCAGTACTTC
NA,TRBJ2-3,NA,TRBV4-1,CASSQVGAPADTQYF,TGCGCCAGCAGCCAAGTTGGGGCGCCGGCAGATACGCAGTATTTT
NA,TRBJ2-1,NA,TRBV3-1/TRBV3-2,CASRGQILNEQFF,TGTGCCAGCAGGGGACAAATACTGAATGAGCAGTTCTTC
NA,TRBJ2-7,TRBD1,TRBV11-2,CASTISRTGSYEQYF,TGTGCCAGCACCATTTCCCGGACAGGGAGCTACGAGCAGTACTTC
NA,TRBJ2-7,NA,TRBV29-1,CSVAYPGNYEQYF,TGCAGCGTCGCCTATCCTGGTAATTACGAGCAGTACTTC
NA,TRBJ1-6,TRBD1,TRBV15,CATSRDPTGGPLHF,TGTGCCACCAGCAGAGATCCGACAGGGGGCCCACTCCACTTT
NA,TRBJ1-4,NA,TRBV10-3,CAISEGGATNEKLFF,TGTGCCATCAGTGAAGGGGGAGCAACTAATGAAAAACTGTTTTTT
NA,TRBJ2-7,TRBD1,TRBV5-6,CASSRDRGYEQYF,TGTGCCAGCAGCCGGGACAGGGGCTACGAGCAGTACTTC
NA,TRBJ1-1,TRBD1,TRBV9,CASSGTGRNTEAFF,TGTGCCAGCAGCGGGACAGGGAGGAACACTGAAGCTTTCTTT
NA,TRBJ1-1,NA,TRBV5-4,CASSPGGMNTEAFF,TGTGCCAGCAGCCCGGGTGGTATGAACACTGAAGCTTTCTTT
NA,TRBJ2-3,NA,TRBV2,CASMALTDTQYF,TGTGCCAGCATGGCCCTCACAGATACGCAGTATTTT
NA,TRBJ1-2,NA,TRBV4-2,CASSQDWSGQRRGYTF,TGTGCCAGCAGCCAAGATTGGAGTGGCCAGAGACGGGGCTACACCTTC
NA,TRBJ1-2,TRBD1,TRBV28,CASSSPDRGPLSYGYTF,TGTGCCAGCAGTTCGCCTGACAGGGGGCCCTTGAGCTATGGCTACACCTTC
NA,TRBJ1-1,NA,TRBV7-9,CASSFALGNTEAFF,TGTGCCAGCAGCTTCGCGCTTGGGAACACTGAAGCTTTCTTT
NA,TRBJ1-1,NA,TRBV19,CASSNDNLNTEAFF,TGTGCCAGTAGCAACGACAACCTGAACACTGAAGCTTTCTTT